This record looks at one T cell receptor beta chain sequence and its context. The ends lost 1 base at V and 4 bases at J; junction bases unmatched: 3. The CDR3 runs to 15 residues. CDR1 is MGHRA, CDR2 YSYEKL, per germline. The source of the sample is a study of blood T cell repertoires in COVID-19. Profiling relied on immunoSEQ multiplex PCR, and the TCRdb table lists in-frame clones only, not all of them. This sample has approximately 260,000 clones, with around 90% found just once. The chain links TRBV4-1 to TRBJ1-2; 10 bases align to TRBD1. The sequence was collected from a woman aged 40 to 49 with acute or convalescent COVID-19. The sample was peripheral blood. For the CDR3, the DNA is TGCGCCAGCAGCCAAGGACAGGGGGCAGGCTATGGCTACACCTTC. Translation gives CASSQGQGAGYGYTF.